The 29 T cell receptor beta chains below were found in one sample sequenced in a study of T cell repertoires in cytomegalovirus infection (dated by TCRdb to between 2018 and 2021). The sample's treatment or condition, from its label and the paper: in vitro stimulation with specific CMV peptide epitopes to enrich CMV-specific T cells. The antigens for these receptors are not known. Sequencing relied on an Illumina HiSeq 1500. TCRdb ran its own pipeline on the public reads, namely fastp trimming at Q25 and MiXCR clone calling, and kept in-frame beta chains. For every CDR3 protein sequence, its rows merge into one entry that carries the most common genes and DNA. This sample holds about 34,000 distinct CDR3 sequences; 52% were observed only once. The biggest ten clones account for 75% to 95% of the sample. Sequences were derived from CD8+ T cells from cultured PBMCs, sampled from culture after CMV antigen stimulation. The receptors originated from a human donor in good health (CMV status not recorded). Some clones in this sample may be carry-over from other donors' samples.

The chain carries TRBV7-2 and TRBJ2-5, with 10 bases fitting TRBD1. The V segment lost 0 bases and the J segment 4 bases; nucleotides outside the gene matches: 5. This CDR3 region has 16 residues. In germline, CDR1 is SGHTA, CDR2 FQGNSA. The CDR3 loop reads CASSLARTGGRETQYF. CDR3 sequence (DNA): TGTGCCAGCAGCTTAGCGAGGACAGGGGGTCGAGAGACCCAGTACTTC.

The chain employs TRBV20-1 and TRBJ1-5; tentative D call: TRBD1 (6 bases). Trimming took off 6 bases at V and 3 bases at J, with 18 bases between the two ends. This CDR3 has 15 residues. Per the germline V gene, CDR1 is DFQATT and CDR2 is SNEGSKA (reference sequence). DNA of the CDR3: TGCAGTGCCAGGCGAGGGGGGCGAGTCAATCAGCCCCAGCATTTT. It codes for CSARRGGRVNQPQHF.

The chain joins TRBV6-6 to TRBJ2-3, with 7 bases fitting TRBD2. Germline lookup yields CDR1 MNHNY and CDR2 SVGAGI (reference sequence). CDR3 length: 14 residues. With V trimmed by 6 bases and J by 3 bases, 6 bases remained unmatched. As DNA, the CDR3 is TGTGCCAGCAGACCCGGACTAGGGACAGATACGCAGTATTTT. Translated, it gives CASRPGLGTDTQYF.

This clonotype was detected a few times. The chain uses TRBV12-3 or TRBV12-4 and TRBJ2-1; D is unresolved. V lost 3 bases, J lost 7 bases, and 13 bases lay in between. The CDR3 is made up of 14 amino acids. This CDR3 reads CASSFGRRSNEQFF. In nucleotides, the CDR3 is TGTGCCAGCAGTTTCGGCCGGCGGAGTAATGAGCAGTTCTTC.

This clonotype appeared a few times. This chain uses TRBV27 with TRBJ1-1; tentative D call: TRBD1 (5 bases). Trimming cost V 3 bases and J 5 bases, with 10 bases left between them. CDR1 MNHEY and CDR2 SMNVEV come from the germline V gene (reference sequence). The CDR3 totals 13 residues. The CDR3 here is CASSLGQWTEAFF. Written as DNA, the CDR3 is TGTGCCAGCAGTTTGGGGCAGTGGACTGAAGCTTTCTTT.

This clonotype was picked up a small number of times. This chain uses TRBV7-9 with TRBJ2-1; 8 bases fit TRBD2. V was pared by 7 bases and J by 0 bases, with 14 bases of the junction left unmatched. CDR3 length: 18 residues. The germline gives CDR1 SEHNR, CDR2 FQNEAQ (reference sequence). CDR3 sequence: CASTSGRGAQSSYNEQFF. The CDR3 DNA follows: TGTGCCAGCACTTCAGGGCGGGGGGCTCAGAGCTCCTACAATGAGCAGTTCTTC.

This chain joins TRBV4-1 and TRBJ2-1; 10 bases are a match to TRBD1. The CDR3 runs to 15 residues. Germline lookup yields CDR1 MGHRA and CDR2 YSYEKL. J was trimmed by 6 bases and V by 3 bases; bases with no gene match: 5. The CDR3: CASSQRDRGPNEQFF. The CDR3 region has the DNA TGCGCCAGCAGCCAGCGGGACAGGGGACCCAATGAGCAGTTCTTC.

CDR3 amino acids: CAIRKDRIPYRNTEAFF. CDR3 in DNA: TGTGCCATCAGGAAGGACAGGATCCCTTATAGGAACACTGAAGCTTTCTTT. This chain connects TRBV10-3 to TRBJ1-1, with 7 bases fitting TRBD1. Germline-derived CDR1 and CDR2 are ENHRY and SYGVKD. This CDR3 spans 17 amino acids. J was trimmed by 1 base and V by 6 bases; bases with no gene match: 14.

CDR3 residues: CASSQERQGGGTF. The CDR3 DNA follows: TGTGCCAGCAGCCAAGAACGGCAGGGTGGAGGAACCTTC. This chain uses TRBV14 with TRBJ1-2, with a tentative D call TRBD1 (5 bases). The length of the CDR3 is 13 residues. Looked up from germline, CDR1 is SGHDN and CDR2 is FVKESK. Trimming pared 0 bases from V and 14 bases from J, leaving 16 bases between.

The chain carries TRBV28 and TRBJ1-2; 7 bases agree with TRBD1. This CDR3 is built from 15 residues. The V and J ends lost 3 bases and 7 bases, in that order; junction bases with no gene match: 11. Germline loops: CDR1 MDHEN, CDR2 SYDVKM. CDR3: CASSFPDREIGGYTF. CDR3 coding DNA: TGTGCCAGCAGTTTCCCTGACAGGGAGATAGGTGGCTACACCTTC.

This clonotype came up once. The chain employs TRBV28 and TRBJ2-7, with 15 nucleotides matching TRBD2. The CDR3 has 19 residues. The V segment lost 6 bases and the J segment 2 bases; nucleotides outside the gene matches: 14. Germline loops: CDR1 MDHEN, CDR2 SYDVKM. CDR3 protein: CASSPIPRGLAGGPYEQYF. CDR3 in DNA: TGTGCCAGCAGCCCTATACCCCGAGGACTAGCGGGAGGGCCCTACGAGCAGTACTTC.

This chain joins TRBV28 and TRBJ2-5, with 14 positions matching TRBD2. The CDR3 runs to 18 residues. Germline V gene sequence: CDR1 MDHEN, CDR2 SYDVKM. With 2 bases clipped from V and 2 bases from J, the junction kept 7 bases outside the gene matches. This CDR3 reads CASSLRGLAGEGQETQYF. DNA of the CDR3: TGTGCCAGCAGTTTAAGGGGACTAGCGGGAGAGGGGCAAGAGACCCAGTACTTC.

This chain links TRBV6-8 with TRBJ1-5; D is possibly TRBD1 (5 bases). The V end was cut by 10 bases, the J end by 5 bases, with 12 bases between. The CDR3 contains 12 residues. Germline CDR1 reads MNHGY; CDR2 reads SAAAGT. The DNA for the CDR3 is TGTGCCAAGCCGGGGGTTGATCAGCCCCAGCATTTT. As protein: CAKPGVDQPQHF.

This chain joins TRBV11-1 and TRBJ2-7; D ambiguous. Germline values: CDR1 SGHAT, CDR2 FQDESV (reference sequence). The germline V and J ends were trimmed by 2 bases and 2 bases, with 10 bases remaining between them. CDR3 length equals 14 residues. The CDR3 sequence: CASSLLEGTYEQYF. DNA for the CDR3: TGTGCCAGCAGCTTACTAGAAGGTACCTACGAGCAGTACTTC.

There are a few counts of this clonotype. This rearrangement joins TRBV7-6 to TRBJ1-2; D might be TRBD1 (6 bases). V gave up 5 bases and J gave up 7 bases, with 14 bases separating them. The CDR3 extends over 13 amino acids. Germline loops: CDR1 SGHVS, CDR2 FNYEAQ. The CDR3, as DNA: TGTGCCAGCAGCCCCAACAGGGCAGGTGGCTACACCTTC. Translating it yields CASSPNRAGGYTF.

V and J are TRBV7-2 and TRBJ2-3; no definite D call. Germline lookup yields CDR1 SGHTA and CDR2 FQGNSA. V was trimmed by 3 bases and J by 4 bases, leaving 8 bases between them. CDR3 size: 13 residues. Here the CDR3 reads CASSFSSPDTQYF. DNA for the CDR3: TGTGCCAGCAGCTTTTCTTCCCCAGATACGCAGTATTTT.

The rearrangement joins TRBV29-1 to TRBJ1-2; tentatively, D is TRBD1 (6 bases). The CDR3 has 12 residues. V lost 5 bases and J 6 bases, leaving 13 bases between the germline ends. From germline, CDR1 is SQVTM and CDR2 ANQGSEA. The CDR3 sequence is CSVHQGKDGYTF. As DNA, the CDR3 is TGCAGCGTTCACCAGGGGAAGGATGGCTACACCTTC.

The chain carries TRBV7-6 and TRBJ2-7, with 8 nucleotides matching TRBD2. Per germline, CDR1 SGHVS and CDR2 FNYEAQ. The V and J ends lost 5 bases and 2 bases, in that order; junction bases with no gene match: 11. The CDR3 contains 16 residues. The CDR3 sequence is CASSPAAGGDTYEQYF. The CDR3 DNA reads as TGTGCCAGCAGCCCCGCCGCCGGGGGGGACACCTACGAGCAGTACTTC. Complete variable domain (other parts from reference TRBV7-6 and TRBJ2-7): GAGVSQSPRYKVTKRGQDVALRCDPISGHVSLYWYRQALGQGPEFLTYFNYEAQQDKSGLPNDRFSAERPEGSISTLTIQRTEQRDSAMYRCASSPAAGGDTYEQYFGPGTRLTVT.

This chain joins TRBV6-1 and TRBJ1-2; perhaps TRBD1 as D (5 bases). This CDR3 contains 15 residues. The V gene lost 1 base and the J gene lost 4 bases, with 13 bases spanning the gap. Germline V gives CDR1 MNHNS, CDR2 SASEGT. CDR3 in amino acids: CASSEGKGGTYGYTF. For the CDR3, the DNA is TGTGCCAGCAGTGAAGGAAAGGGAGGGACCTATGGCTACACCTTC.

This chain uses TRBV13 with TRBJ2-2; 8 bases map to TRBD2. In germline, CDR1 is PRHDT, CDR2 FYEKMQ (reference sequence). This CDR3 region has 15 residues. V shed 5 bases, J shed 6 bases, and the junction held 8 bases outside the gene matches. CDR3 loop: CASSTSGSWAGELFF. Here the CDR3 DNA reads TGTGCCAGCAGCACCAGCGGGAGTTGGGCCGGGGAGCTGTTTTTT.

Notes on this clonotype: An end of the junction does not agree with germline; a read error may underlie this. This sequence joins TRBV27 and TRBJ2-3; TRBD1 matches 7 bases. The germline V gene has CDR1 MNHEY and CDR2 SMNVEV (reference sequence). The CDR3 length is 16 residues. CDR3 protein: CASSLSARGSADTQYF. CDR3 in DNA: TGTGCCAGCAGCTTATCCGCCAGGGGGTCAGCAGATACGCAGTATTTT.

The rearrangement uses TRBV5-1 and TRBJ2-1; 7 bases align to TRBD1. From germline, CDR1 is SGHRS and CDR2 YFSETQ. The CDR3 extends over 16 amino acids. Germline trimming cut 3 bases from V and 1 base from J; bases unmatched to any gene: 7. The CDR3 spells CASSSDRVKSYNEQFF. The DNA for the CDR3 is TGCGCCAGCAGCTCTGACAGGGTTAAGTCCTACAATGAGCAGTTCTTC.

The J gene is TRBJ1-1, the V gene TRBV5-4; tentative D call: TRBD1 (5 bases). The V gene lost 0 bases and the J gene lost 4 bases, with 10 bases spanning the gap. CDR1 and CDR2 from the germline V gene are SGHNT and YYREEE (reference sequence). The CDR3 runs 14 residues. CDR3 nucleotide sequence: TGTGCCAGCAGCTTGGGGGGGTATGGCACTGAAGCTTTCTTT. Translating it yields CASSLGGYGTEAFF.

The chain links TRBV4-1 to TRBJ2-1, with 8 bases identical to TRBD2. This CDR3 has 18 amino acids. With 1 base clipped from V and 5 bases from J, the junction kept 13 bases outside the gene matches. Germline-derived CDR1 and CDR2 are MGHRA and YSYEKL. CDR3 residues: CASSQGARTAGADNEQFF. For the CDR3, the DNA is TGCGCCAGCAGCCAAGGGGCCCGAACAGCGGGAGCGGACAATGAGCAGTTCTTC.

J is TRBJ2-1 and V is TRBV4-1, with TRBD2 identical over 12 bases. The CDR3 totals 16 residues. Germline CDR1 MGHRA, CDR2 YSYEKL. The J segment lost 3 bases and the V segment lost 4 bases, leaving 4 bases of the junction unmatched. CDR3 nucleotides: TGCGCCAGCAGCCTCGAGACTAGCGGGGGCTACAATGAGCAGTTCTTC. Amino acids: CASSLETSGGYNEQFF.

This clonotype was found a few times. The gene calls are TRBV28 and TRBJ1-1; D remains unclear. Trimming removed 6 bases at V and 1 base at J, with 9 bases between. CDR1 and CDR2 (germline): MDHEN, SYDVKM. This CDR3 is built from 13 residues. CDR3 sequence (DNA): TGTGCCAGCAGAGGTACAAGGAACACTGAAGCTTTCTTT. The encoded protein is CASRGTRNTEAFF.

The rearrangement joins TRBV7-9 to TRBJ1-2; 7 nucleotides match TRBD1. The CDR3 totals 18 residues. Germline trimming cut 2 bases from V and 0 bases from J; bases unmatched to any gene: 12. The germline CDR1 and CDR2 sequences are SEHNR and FQNEAQ (reference sequence). The CDR3 region is CASSLPYTGTDTNYGYTF. DNA of the CDR3: TGTGCCAGCAGCTTACCTTACACCGGGACAGACACTAACTATGGCTACACCTTC.

This chain joins TRBV4-1 and TRBJ2-7, with 9 bases that match TRBD1. V shed 3 bases, J shed 3 bases, and the junction held 3 bases outside the gene matches. This CDR3 region has 14 residues. The germline CDR1 and CDR2 sequences are MGHRA and YSYEKL. The CDR3 sequence: CASSHDRGDYEQYF. The CDR3 coding sequence is TGCGCCAGCAGCCACGACAGGGGGGACTACGAGCAGTACTTC.

There are a few counts of this clonotype. This chain connects TRBV12-3 or TRBV12-4 to TRBJ2-7; 7 bases agree with TRBD1. This CDR3 region has 13 residues. V was pared by 6 bases and J by 4 bases, with 6 bases of the junction left unmatched. CDR3 nucleotide sequence: TGTGCCAGCAGGCGGACAGGTCCGTACGAGCAGTACTTC. Its translation: CASRRTGPYEQYF.